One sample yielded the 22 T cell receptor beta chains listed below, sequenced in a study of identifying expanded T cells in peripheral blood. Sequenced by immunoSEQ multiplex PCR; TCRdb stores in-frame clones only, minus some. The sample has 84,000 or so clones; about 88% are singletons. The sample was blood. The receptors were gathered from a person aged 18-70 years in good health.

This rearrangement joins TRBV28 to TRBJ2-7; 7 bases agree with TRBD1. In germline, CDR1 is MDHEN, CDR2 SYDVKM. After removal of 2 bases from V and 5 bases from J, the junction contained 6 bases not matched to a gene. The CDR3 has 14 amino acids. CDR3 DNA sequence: TGTGCCAGCAGTTTAAGGGTCGGGACAGACGAGCAGTACTTC. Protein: CASSLRVGTDEQYF.

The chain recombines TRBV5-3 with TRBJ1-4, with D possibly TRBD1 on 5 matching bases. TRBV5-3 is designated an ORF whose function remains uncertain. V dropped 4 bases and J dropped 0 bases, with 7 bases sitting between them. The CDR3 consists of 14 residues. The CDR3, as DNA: TGTGCCAGAAGCGGCAGGGCAACTAATGAAAAACTGTTTTTT. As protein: CARSGRATNEKLFF.

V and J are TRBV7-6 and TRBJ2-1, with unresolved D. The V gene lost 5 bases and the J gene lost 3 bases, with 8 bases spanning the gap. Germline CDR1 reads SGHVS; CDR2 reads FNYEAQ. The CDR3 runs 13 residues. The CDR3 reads CASSQSLYNEQFF. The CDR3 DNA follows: TGTGCCAGCAGCCAATCTCTCTACAATGAGCAGTTCTTC.

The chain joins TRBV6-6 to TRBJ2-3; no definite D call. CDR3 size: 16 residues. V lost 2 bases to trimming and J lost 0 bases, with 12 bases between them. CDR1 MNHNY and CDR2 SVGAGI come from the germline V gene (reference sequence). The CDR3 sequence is CASSYGISDSTDTQYF. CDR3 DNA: TGTGCCAGCAGTTACGGAATCTCGGACAGCACAGATACGCAGTATTTT.

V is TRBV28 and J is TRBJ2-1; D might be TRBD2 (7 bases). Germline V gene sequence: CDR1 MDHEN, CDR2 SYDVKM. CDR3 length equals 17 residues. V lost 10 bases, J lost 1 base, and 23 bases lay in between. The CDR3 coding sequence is TGTGCCACCAAAGGGGGGGGACCGATACCATCCTACAATGAGCAGTTCTTC. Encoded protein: CATKGGGPIPSYNEQFF.

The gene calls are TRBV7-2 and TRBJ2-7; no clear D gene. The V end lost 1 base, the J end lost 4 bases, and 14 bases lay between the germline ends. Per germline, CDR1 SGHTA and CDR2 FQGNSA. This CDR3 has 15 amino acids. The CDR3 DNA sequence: TGTGCCAGCAGCTTAGGACTCTCCGCTAAGTACGAGCAGTACTTC. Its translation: CASSLGLSAKYEQYF.

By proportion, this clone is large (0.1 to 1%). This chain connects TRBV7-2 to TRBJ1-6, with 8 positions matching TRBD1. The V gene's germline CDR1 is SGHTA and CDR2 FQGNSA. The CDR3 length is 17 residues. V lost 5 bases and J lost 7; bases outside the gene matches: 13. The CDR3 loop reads CASSPDRGLGANSPLHF. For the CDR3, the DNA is TGTGCCAGCAGCCCAGACAGGGGATTAGGGGCCAATTCACCCCTCCACTTT.

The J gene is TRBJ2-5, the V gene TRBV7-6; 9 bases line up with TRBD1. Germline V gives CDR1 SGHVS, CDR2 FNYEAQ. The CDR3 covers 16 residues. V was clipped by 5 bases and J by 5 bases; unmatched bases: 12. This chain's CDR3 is CASSQREGQGGETQYF. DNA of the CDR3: TGTGCCAGCAGCCAACGCGAGGGACAGGGTGGGGAGACCCAGTACTTC.

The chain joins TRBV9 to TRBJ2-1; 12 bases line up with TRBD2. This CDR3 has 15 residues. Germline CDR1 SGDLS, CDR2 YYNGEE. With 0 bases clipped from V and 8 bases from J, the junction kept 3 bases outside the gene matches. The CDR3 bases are TGTGCCAGCAGCGTAGGACTAGCGGGGGCCTATGAGCAGTTCTTC. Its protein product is CASSVGLAGAYEQFF.

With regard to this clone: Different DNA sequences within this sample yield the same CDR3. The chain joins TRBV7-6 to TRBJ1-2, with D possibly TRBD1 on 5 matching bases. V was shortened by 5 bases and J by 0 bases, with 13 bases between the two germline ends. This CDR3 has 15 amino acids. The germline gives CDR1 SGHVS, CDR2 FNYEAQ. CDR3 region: CASSPQGYANYGYTF. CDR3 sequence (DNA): TGTGCCAGCAGCCCCCAGGGATATGCTAACTATGGCTACACCTTC.

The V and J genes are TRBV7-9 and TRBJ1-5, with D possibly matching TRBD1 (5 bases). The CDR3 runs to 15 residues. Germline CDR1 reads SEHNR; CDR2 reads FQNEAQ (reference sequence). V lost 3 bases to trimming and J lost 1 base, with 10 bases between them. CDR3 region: CASSLGVGSNQPQHF. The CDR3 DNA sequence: TGTGCCAGCAGCTTGGGGGTGGGGAGCAATCAGCCCCAGCATTTT. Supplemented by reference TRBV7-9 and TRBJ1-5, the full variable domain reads DTGVSQNPRHKITKRGQNVTFRCDPISEHNRLYWYRQTLGQGPEFLTYFQNEAQLEKSRLLSDRFSAERPKGSFSTLEIQRTEQGDSAMYLCASSLGVGSNQPQHFGDGTRLSIL.

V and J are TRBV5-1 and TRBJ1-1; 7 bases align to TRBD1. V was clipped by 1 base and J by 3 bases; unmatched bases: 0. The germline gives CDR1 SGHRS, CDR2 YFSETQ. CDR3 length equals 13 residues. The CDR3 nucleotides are TGCGCCAGCAGCTTGACAGGGGACACTGAAGCTTTCTTT. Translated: CASSLTGDTEAFF.

CDR3 coding DNA: TGTGCCAGCAGCCTGACAGAAGAGACCCAGTACTTC. It codes for CASSLTEETQYF. V gene TRBV6-6 combines with J gene TRBJ2-5; maybe TRBD1 (5 bases). Germline V CDR1 and CDR2: MNHNY, SVGAGI (reference sequence). The V end was cut by 6 bases, the J end by 3 bases, with 8 bases between. The length of the CDR3 is 12 residues.

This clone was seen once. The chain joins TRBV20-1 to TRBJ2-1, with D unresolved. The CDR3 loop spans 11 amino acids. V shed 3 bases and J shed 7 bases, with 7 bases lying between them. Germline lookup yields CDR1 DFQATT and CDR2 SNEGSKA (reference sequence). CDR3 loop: CSASRENEQFF. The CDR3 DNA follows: TGCAGTGCTAGTAGAGAGAATGAGCAGTTCTTC.

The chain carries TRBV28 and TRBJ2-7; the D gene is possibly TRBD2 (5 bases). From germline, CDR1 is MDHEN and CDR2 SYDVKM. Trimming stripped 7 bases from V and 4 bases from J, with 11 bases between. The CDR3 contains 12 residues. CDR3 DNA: TGTGCCAGCAATGAGGGTGTTTACGAGCAGTACTTC. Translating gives CASNEGVYEQYF. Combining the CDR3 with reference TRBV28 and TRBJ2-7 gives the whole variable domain DVKVTQSSRYLVKRTGEKVFLECVQDMDHENMFWYRQDPGLGLRLIYFSYDVKMKEKGDIPEGYSVSREKKERFSLILESASTNQTSMYLCASNEGVYEQYFGPGTRLTVT.

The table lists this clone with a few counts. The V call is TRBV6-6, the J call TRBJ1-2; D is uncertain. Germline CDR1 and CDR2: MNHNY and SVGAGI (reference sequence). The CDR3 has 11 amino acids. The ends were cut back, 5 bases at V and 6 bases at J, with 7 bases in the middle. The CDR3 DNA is TGTGCCAGCAGTGCCTCGGATGGCTACACCTTC. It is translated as CASSASDGYTF.

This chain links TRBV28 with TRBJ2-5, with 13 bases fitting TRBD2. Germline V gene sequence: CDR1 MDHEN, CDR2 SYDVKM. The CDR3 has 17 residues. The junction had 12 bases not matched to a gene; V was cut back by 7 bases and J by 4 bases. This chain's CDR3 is CASNRSYGTSGTETQYF. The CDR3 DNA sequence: TGTGCCAGCAATCGTTCCTATGGGACTAGCGGGACAGAGACCCAGTACTTC.

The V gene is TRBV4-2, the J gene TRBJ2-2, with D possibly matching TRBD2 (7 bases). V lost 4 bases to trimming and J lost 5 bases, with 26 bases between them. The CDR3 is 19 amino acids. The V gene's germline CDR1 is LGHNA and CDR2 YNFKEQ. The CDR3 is CASSRSGGRGGRWTGELFF. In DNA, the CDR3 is TGTGCCAGCAGCCGCAGTGGCGGGAGAGGGGGGCGGTGGACCGGGGAGCTGTTTTTT.

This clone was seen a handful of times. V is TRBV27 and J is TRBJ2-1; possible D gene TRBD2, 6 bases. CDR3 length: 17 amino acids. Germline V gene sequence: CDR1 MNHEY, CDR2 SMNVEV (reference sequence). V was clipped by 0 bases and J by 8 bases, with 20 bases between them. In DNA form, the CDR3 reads TGTGCCAGCAGTTTATCGAAGCCCTGGACTACTCTGCATGAGCAGTTCTTC. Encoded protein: CASSLSKPWTTLHEQFF.

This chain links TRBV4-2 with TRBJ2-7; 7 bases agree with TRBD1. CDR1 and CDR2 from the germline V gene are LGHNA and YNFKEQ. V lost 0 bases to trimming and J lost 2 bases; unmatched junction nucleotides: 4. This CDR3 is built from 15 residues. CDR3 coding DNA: TGTGCCAGCAGCCAAGACCCGACAGGGACCTACGAGCAGTACTTC. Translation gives CASSQDPTGTYEQYF.

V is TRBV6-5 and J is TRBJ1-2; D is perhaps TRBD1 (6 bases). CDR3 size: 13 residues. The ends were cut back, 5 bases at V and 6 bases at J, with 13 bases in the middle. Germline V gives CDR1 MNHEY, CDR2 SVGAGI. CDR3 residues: CASSRRTDNGYTF. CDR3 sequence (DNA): TGTGCCAGCAGTCGACGGACAGATAATGGCTACACCTTC.

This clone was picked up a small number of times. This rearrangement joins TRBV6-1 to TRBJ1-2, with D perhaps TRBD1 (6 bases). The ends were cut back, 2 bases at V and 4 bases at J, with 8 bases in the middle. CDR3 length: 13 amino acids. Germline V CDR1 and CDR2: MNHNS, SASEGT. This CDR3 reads CASSEPGAYGYTF. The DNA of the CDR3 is TGTGCCAGCAGTGAACCAGGGGCCTATGGCTACACCTTC.